The T cell receptor (beta chain) under discussion was sequenced for a study of blood T cell repertoires in COVID-19. At the level of the study: Both acute and convalescent COVID-19 samples were obtained from the United States, Italy and Spain. Sources were T cells, B-cell-depleted T cells, or PBMCs; the material itself was cDNA or gDNA.

Original analysis: Estimates of nucleated cell counts were drawn from the amplification of reference gene primers. The assay was immunoSEQ multiplex PCR, and TCRdb's table has in-frame clones only and misses some. V and J calls plus clone size are reproduced from that table; the DNA served to infer D and trimming. The sample holds 150,000 to 200,000 clones, about 81% seen once. The J segment lost 3 bases and the V segment lost 4 bases, leaving 14 bases of the junction unmatched. The CDR3 sequence is 17 residues long. Looked up from germline, CDR1 is SGDLS and CDR2 is YYNGEE. This clonotype was sampled from a man aged 60 to 69 with active or convalescent COVID-19. The sample comprised peripheral blood. The chain has TRBV9 and TRBJ2-3; the match to TRBD2 covers 7 bases. The CDR3 loop reads CASSPIPASGATDTQYF. CDR3 in DNA: TGTGCCAGCAGCCCTATCCCGGCTAGCGGAGCAACAGATACGCAGTATTTT.